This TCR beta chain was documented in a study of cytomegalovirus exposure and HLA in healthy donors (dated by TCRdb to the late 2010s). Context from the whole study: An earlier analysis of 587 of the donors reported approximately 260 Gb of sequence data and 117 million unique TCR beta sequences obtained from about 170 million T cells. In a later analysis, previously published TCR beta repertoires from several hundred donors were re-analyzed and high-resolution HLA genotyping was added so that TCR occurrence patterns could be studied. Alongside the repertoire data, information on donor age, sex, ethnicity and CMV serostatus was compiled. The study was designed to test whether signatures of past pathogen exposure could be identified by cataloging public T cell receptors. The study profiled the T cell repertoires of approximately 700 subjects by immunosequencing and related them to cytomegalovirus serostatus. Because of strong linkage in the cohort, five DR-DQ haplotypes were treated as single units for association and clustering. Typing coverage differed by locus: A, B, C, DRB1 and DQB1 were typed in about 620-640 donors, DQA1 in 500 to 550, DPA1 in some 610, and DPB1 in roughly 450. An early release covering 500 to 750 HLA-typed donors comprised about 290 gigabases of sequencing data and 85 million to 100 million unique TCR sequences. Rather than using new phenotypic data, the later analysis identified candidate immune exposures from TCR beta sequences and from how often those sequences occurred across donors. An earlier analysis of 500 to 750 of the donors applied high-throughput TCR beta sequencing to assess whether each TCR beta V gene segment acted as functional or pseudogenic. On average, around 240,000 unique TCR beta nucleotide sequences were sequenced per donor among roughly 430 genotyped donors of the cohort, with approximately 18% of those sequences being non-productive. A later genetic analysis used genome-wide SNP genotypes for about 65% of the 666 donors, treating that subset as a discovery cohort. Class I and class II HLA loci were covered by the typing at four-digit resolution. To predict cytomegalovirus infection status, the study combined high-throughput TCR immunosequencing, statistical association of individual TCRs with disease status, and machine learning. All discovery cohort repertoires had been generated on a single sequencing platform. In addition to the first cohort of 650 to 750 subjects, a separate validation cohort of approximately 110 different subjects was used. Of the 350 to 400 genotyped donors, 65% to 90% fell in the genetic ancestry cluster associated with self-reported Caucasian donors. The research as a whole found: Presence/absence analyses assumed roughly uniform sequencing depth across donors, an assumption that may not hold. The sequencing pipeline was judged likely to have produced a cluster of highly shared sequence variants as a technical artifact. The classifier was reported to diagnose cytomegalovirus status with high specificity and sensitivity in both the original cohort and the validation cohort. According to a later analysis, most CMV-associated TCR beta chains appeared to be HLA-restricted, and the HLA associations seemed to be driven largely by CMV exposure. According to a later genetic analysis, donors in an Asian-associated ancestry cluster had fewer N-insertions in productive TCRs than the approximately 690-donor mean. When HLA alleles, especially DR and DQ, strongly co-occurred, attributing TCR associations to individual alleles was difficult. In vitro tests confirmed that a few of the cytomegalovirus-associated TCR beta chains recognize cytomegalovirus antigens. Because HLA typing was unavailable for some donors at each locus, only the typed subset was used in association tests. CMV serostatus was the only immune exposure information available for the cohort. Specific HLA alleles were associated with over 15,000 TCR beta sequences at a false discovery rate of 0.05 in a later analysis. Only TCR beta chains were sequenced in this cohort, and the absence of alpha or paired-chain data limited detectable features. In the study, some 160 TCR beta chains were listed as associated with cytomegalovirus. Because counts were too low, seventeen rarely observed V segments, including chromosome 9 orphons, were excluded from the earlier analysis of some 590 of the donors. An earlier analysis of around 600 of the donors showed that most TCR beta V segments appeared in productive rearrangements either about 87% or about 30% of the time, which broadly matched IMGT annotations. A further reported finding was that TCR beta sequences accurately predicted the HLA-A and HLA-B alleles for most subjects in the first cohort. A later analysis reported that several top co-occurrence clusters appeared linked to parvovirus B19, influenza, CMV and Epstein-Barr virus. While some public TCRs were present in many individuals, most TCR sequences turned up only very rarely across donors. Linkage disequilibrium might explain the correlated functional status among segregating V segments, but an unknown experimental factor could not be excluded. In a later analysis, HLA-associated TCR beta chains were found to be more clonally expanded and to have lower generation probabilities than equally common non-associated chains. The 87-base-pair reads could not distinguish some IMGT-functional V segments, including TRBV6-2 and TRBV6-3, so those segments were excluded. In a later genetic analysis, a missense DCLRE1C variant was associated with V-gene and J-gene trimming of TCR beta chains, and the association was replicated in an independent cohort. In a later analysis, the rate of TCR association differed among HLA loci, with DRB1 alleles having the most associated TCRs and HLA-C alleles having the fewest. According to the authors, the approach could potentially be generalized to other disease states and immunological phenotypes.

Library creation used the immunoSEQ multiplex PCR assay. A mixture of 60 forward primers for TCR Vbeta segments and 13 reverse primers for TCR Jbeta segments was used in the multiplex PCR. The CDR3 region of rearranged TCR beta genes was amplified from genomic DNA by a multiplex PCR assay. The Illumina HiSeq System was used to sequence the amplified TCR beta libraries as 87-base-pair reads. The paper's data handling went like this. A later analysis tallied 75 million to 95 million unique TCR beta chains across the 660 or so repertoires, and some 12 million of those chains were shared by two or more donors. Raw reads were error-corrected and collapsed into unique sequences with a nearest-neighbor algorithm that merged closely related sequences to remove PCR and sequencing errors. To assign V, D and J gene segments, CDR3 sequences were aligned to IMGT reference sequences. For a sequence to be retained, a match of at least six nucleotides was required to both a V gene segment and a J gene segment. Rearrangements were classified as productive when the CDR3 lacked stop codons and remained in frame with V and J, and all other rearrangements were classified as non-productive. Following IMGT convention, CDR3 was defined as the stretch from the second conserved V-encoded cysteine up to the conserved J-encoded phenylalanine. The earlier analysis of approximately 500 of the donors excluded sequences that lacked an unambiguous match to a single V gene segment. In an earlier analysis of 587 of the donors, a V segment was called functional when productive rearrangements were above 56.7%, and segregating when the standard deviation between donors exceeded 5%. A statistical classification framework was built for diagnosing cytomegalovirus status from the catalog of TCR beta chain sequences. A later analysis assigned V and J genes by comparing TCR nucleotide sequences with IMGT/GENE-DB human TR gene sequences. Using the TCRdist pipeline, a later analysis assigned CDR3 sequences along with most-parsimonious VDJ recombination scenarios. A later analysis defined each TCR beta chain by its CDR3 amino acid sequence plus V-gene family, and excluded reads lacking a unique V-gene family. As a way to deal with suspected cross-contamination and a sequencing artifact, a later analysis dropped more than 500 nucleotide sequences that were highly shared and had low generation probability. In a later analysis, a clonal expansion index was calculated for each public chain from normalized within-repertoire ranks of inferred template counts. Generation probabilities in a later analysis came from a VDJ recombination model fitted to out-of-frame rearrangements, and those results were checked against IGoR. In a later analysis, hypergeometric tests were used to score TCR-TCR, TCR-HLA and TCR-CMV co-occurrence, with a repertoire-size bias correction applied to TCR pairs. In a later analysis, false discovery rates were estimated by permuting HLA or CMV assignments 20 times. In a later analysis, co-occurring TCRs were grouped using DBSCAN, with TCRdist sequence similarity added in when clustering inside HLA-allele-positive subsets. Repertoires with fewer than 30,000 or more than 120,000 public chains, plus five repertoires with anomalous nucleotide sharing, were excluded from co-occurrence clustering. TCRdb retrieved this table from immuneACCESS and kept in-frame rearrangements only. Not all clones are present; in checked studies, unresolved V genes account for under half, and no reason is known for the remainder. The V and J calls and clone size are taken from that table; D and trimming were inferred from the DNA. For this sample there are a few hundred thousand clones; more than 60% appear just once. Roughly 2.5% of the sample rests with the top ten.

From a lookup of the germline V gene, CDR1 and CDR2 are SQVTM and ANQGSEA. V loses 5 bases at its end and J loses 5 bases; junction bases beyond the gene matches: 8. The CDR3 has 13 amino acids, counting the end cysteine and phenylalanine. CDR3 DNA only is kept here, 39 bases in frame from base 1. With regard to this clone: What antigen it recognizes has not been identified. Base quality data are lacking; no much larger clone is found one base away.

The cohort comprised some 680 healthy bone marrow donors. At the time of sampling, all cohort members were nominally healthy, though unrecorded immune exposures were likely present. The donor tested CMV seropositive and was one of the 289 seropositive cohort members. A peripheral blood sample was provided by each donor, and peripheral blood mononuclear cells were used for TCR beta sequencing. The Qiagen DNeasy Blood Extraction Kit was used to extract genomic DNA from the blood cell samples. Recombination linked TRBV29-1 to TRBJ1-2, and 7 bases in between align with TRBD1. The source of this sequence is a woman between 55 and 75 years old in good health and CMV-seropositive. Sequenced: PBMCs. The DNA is TGCAGCGTTTCCCCCCTGACAGGGTATGGCTACACCTTC. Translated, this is CSVSPLTGYGYTF.